This T cell receptor beta chain originates from a study of early T cells in non-severe SARS-CoV-2 infection. Across the whole study: It was bulk RNA from unsorted whole blood that was sequenced, and the chains were unpaired. Study outcomes and limitations: VDJdb-based annotation leaned toward anti-spike CD8 responses and missed private and CD4 specificities.

This clonotype has only a few counts. What it binds is unknown. V was cut by 11 bases and J by 8 bases, with 12 bases left in between. This CDR3 has 11 residues. Per the germline V gene, CDR1 is SEHNR and CDR2 is FQNEAQ (reference sequence). Individually, cDNA molecules had unique molecular identifiers attached to them. TCRdb recomputed calls from the 5' RACE reads with MiXCR, one row per CDR3 protein. Of 55,000 to 75,000 distinct CDR3 sequences in the sample, under 13% were seen once. The chain employs TRBV7-9 and TRBJ1-4; the D gene is possibly TRBD1 (5 bases). The sample comprised whole blood. The receptor was isolated from an adult who was a healthcare worker with PCR-confirmed SARS-CoV-2 infection or an uninfected control (not recorded which). In nucleotides, the CDR3 is TGTGCCGGTCAGAGGGACGAAAAACTGTTTTTT. Its protein product is CAGQRDEKLFF.